This TCR beta chain appears in the sequencing data of a study of CXCR3-negative and CXCR3-positive naive CD8 T cells (dated by TCRdb to the late 2010s). Background for the entire study: Around 140 million TRB reads were obtained in total, roughly 1.5 +/- 0.3 million reads per library. Diversity and physicochemical repertoire analyses covered some ten donors pooled from two independent experiments. TRBV-TRBJ cluster analysis included naive subsets from roughly 5 donors and memory cells from 3 donors.

Of note for this clonotype: Its antigen is not yet known.

Sequenced on a NextSeq 550. The Human TCR Profiling Kit (MiLaboratory) was used to make UMI-labeled 5' RACE TRB cDNA libraries. cDNA synthesis used the entire amount of extracted RNA, and PCR amplification then used the entire amount of cDNA produced. Libraries were prepared in parallel with an identical number of PCR cycles. The source study handled its data this way. With a minimum of two reads required per UMI, MIGEC and MiXCR pulled out about 54,000 +/- 9,700 unique UMI-labeled TRB cDNA molecules from each library. On average, each library contained about 40,000 +/- 10,000 functional in-frame TRB CDR3 nucleotide clonotypes without stop codons. After downsampling to 5000 UMI-labeled TRB molecules per sample, diversity metrics, including normalized Shannon-Wiener and Chao1, were computed in VDJtools. VDJtools computed clonotype-size-weighted physicochemical properties of the central five CDR3 residues: interaction energy, strength, volume and Kidera factor 4. TCRdb reanalyzed the reads, keeping one entry per CDR3 protein sequence and omitting DNA. The authors' filters were not applied to this entry. The table held for this sample gives approximately 49,000 distinct CDR3 sequences. Approximately 15% of the sample is held by the ten biggest clonotypes.

For each CD8+ T cell subset, flow sorting was done in triplicate, and roughly 310,000 cells per subset went directly into RLT lysis buffer. Standard density gradient centrifugation was used to isolate peripheral blood mononuclear cells from buffy coats. Total RNA was extracted from sorted cells using an RNeasy Mini Kit. Overall study results and their limits: Naive CXCR3-negative and CXCR3-positive cells from the same donor showed similar TRBV-TRBJ usage, whereas memory cells showed distinct patterns. CXCR3 expression partially decreased after cryopreservation, so most assays used freshly isolated PBMCs. Because surface CD5, which is linked to self-reactivity in mice, was comparable between the naive subsets, TCR interaction strength was also inferred from TRB CDR3 physicochemical properties. Both naive subsets had comparably high repertoire diversity, while memory CD8+ T cells had much lower repertoire diversity.

From a lookup of the germline V gene, CDR1 and CDR2 are MNHEY and SVGEGT. The CDR3 runs 15 residues from the cysteine to the phenylalanine. No DNA is recorded. Sequenced material: memory CD8+ T cells from blood. The sample's cell subset or site label is to be understood as: conventional CD8+ memory T cells (TMEM), sorted as controls. The sequence links TRBV6-2 or TRBV6-3 to TRBJ2-7; TCRdb proposes TRBD2, but this gene call is untestable without DNA. The source is a human donor in good health. Some clones in this sample may be carry-over from other donors' samples. The CDR3 loop reads CASSRGPRSSYEQYF.